This T cell receptor beta chain was sequenced for a study of CD8 T cells in Susac syndrome. Study-level points and caveats: The authors acknowledged that their TCR sequencing and HLA analysis involved a relatively small number of individuals.

RNA totalling roughly 0.45 to 1 ug underwent reverse transcription with random hexamers. The immunoSEQ assay covered 54 Vbeta and 13 Jbeta segments for CDR3. TCRdb re-derived calls from the immunoSEQ multiplex PCR reads in MiXCR, one entry per CDR3 protein. The data contain about 100,000 distinct CDR3 sequences, about 93% of them seen just once; the ten biggest clones take up around 0.32%. About this clonotype: Its antigen is still unknown.

The study sequenced TCR beta in blood CD8+ and CD4+ T cells. Germline loops: CDR1 MNHEY, CDR2 SVGAGI. The V end was cut by 0 bases, the J end by 5 bases, with 10 bases between. The CDR3 consists of 15 residues. Sequenced: CD8+ T cells from PBMCs. The source of this sequence is a human donor in good health. The V and J genes are TRBV6-5 and TRBJ1-4; no clear D. The chain's CDR3 is CASSYSAVGNEKLFF. The CDR3 DNA follows: TGTGCCAGCAGTTACTCGGCAGTGGGGAATGAAAAACTGTTTTTT.